The TCR beta chain described here comes from a study of naive and memory T cell subsets. General study points: Naive and memory subsets had different power law exponents for TCR abundance. In naive cells, over 85% of TCR sequences were seen only once. In CD4 and CD8 cells, diversity dropped from naive through EMRA.

Both TRBC1 and TRBC2 were covered by a beta constant-region primer of two equimolar oligonucleotides. Four rounds of PCR amplified the ligated cDNA using nested alpha and beta constant-region primers plus SP2. Via MiXCR, TCRdb re-called the UMI-ligation and nested PCR reads, giving one row per CDR3 protein. The table has about 90,000 distinct CDR3 sequences, roughly 7% seen once; the top ten hold 1.5% to 2%. On this clonotype: The antigen remains unidentified.

V gave up 2 bases and J gave up 2 bases; unmatched junction bases: 8. The CDR3 contains 16 residues. CDR1 is SGDLS and CDR2 is YYNGEE in the germline V gene. The TCR comes from a human donor in good health. The chain carries TRBV9 and TRBJ2-7; 9 bases fit TRBD2. Sequencing was performed on central memory CD4+ T cells from blood. CDR3 DNA: TGTGCCAGCAGCGTCGGTCCTAGCGGGGAGACCTACGAGCAGTACTTC. Amino acid sequence: CASSVGPSGETYEQYF. The whole variable domain, remainder taken from reference TRBV9 and TRBJ2-7, is DSGVTQTPKHLITATGQRVTLRCSPRSGDLSVYWYQQSLDQGLQFLIQYYNGEERAKGNILERFSAQQFPDLHSELNLSSLELGDSALYFCASSVGPSGETYEQYFGPGTRLTVT.